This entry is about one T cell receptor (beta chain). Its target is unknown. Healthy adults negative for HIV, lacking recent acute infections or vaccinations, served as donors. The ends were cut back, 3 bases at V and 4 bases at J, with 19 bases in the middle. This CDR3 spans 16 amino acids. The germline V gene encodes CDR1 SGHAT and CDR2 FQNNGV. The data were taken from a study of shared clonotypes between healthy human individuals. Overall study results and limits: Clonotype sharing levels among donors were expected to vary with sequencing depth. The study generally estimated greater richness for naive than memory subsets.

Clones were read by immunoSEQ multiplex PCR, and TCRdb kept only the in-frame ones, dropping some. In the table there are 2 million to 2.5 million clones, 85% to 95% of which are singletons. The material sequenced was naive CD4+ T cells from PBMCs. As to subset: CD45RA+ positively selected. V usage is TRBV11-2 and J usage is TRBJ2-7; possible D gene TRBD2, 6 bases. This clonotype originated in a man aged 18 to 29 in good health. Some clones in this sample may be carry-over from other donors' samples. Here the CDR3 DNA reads TGTGCCAGCAGCTTTGGTGACAATGGGACTCCTTACGAGCAGTACTTC. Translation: CASSFGDNGTPYEQYF.